This entry features one T cell receptor (beta chain) sequence. Its antigen is unknown. These data originate in a study of OX40 agonist ivuxolimab in advanced cancers. The wider study: Across the patients, intravenous ivuxolimab was delivered every 2 weeks at 0.01 to 10 mg/kg.

General study points: The 0.1-3.0 mg/kg partial responders had among the lowest clonal expansion. At 0.1 to 3.0 mg/kg and by week 6, CD4+ and CD8+ T cells in the blood had expanded clonally.

Only in-frame clones appear in the TCRdb table, and some are missing; sequencing was by immunoSEQ multiplex PCR. Of about 44,000 clones in the sample, around 90% are singletons; the top ten hold around 48%. The cohort excluded patients with autoimmune disease history or systemic immunosuppression. This TCR came from an adult with an advanced solid tumor such as melanoma, head and neck, liver or kidney cancer. The starting material was CD4+ or CD8+ T cells sorted from blood, obtained in a trial of the OX40 agonist ivuxolimab.

CDR3: CASSLAVLGANVLTF. The CDR3 DNA reads as TGTGCCAGCAGCTTGGCGGTCCTTGGGGCCAACGTCCTGACTTTC. The chain joins TRBV11-2 to TRBJ2-6; D gene uncertain. V dropped 3 bases and J dropped 3 bases, with 9 bases sitting between them. CDR3 size: 15 residues. The V gene's germline CDR1 is SGHAT and CDR2 FQNNGV.